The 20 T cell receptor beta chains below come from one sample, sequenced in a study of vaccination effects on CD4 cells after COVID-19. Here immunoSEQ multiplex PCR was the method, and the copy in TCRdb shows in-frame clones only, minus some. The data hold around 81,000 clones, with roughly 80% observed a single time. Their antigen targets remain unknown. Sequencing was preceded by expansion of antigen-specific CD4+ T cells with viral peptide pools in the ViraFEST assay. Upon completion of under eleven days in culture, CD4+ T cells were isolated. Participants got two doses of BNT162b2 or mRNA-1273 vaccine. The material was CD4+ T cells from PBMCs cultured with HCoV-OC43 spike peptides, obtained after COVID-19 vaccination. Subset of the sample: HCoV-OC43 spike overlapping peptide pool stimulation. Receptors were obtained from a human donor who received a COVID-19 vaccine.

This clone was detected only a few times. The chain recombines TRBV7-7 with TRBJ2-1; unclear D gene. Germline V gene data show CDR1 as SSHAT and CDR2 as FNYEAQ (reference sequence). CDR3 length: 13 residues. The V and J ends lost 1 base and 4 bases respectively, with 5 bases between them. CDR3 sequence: CASSLDGYNEQFF. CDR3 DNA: TGTGCCAGCAGCTTAGACGGGTACAATGAGCAGTTCTTC.

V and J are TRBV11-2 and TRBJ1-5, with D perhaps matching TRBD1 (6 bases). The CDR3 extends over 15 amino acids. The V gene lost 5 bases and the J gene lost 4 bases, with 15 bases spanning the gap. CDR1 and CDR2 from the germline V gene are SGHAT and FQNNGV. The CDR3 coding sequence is TGTGCCAGCAGCGCAGTACCGGACAGTAATCAGCCCCAGCATTTT. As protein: CASSAVPDSNQPQHF. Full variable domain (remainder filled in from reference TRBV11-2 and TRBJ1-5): EAGVAQSPRYKIIEKRQSVAFWCNPISGHATLYWYQQILGQGPKLLIQFQNNGVVDDSQLPKDRFSAERLKGVDSTLKIQPAKLEDSAVYLCASSAVPDSNQPQHFGDGTRLSIL.

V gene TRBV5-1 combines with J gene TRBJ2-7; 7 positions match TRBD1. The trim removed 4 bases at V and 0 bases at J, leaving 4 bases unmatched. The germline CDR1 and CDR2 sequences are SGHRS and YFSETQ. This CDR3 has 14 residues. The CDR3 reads CASSPWDSSYEQYV. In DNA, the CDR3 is TGCGCCAGCAGCCCCTGGGACAGCTCCTACGAGCAGTACGTC.

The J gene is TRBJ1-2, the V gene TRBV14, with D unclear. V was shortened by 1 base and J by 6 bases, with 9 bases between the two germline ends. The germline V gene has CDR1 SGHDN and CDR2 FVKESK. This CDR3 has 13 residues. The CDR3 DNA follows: TGTGCCAGCAGCCAAGTGAGGTCTGATGGCTACACCTTC. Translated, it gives CASSQVRSDGYTF.

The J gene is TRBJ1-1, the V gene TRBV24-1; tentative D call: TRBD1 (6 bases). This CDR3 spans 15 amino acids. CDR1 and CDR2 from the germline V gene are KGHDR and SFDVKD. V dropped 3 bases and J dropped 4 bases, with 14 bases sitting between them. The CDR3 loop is CATSDSRGRGTEAFF. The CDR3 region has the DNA TGTGCCACCAGTGATAGCAGGGGCAGGGGCACTGAAGCTTTCTTT.

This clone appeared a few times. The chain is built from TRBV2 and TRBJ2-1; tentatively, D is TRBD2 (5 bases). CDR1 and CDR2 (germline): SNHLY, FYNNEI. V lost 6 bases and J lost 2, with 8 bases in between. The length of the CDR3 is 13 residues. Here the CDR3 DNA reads TGTGCCAGCAGCGGGGTCGCCTACAATGAGCAGTTCTTC. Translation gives CASSGVAYNEQFF.

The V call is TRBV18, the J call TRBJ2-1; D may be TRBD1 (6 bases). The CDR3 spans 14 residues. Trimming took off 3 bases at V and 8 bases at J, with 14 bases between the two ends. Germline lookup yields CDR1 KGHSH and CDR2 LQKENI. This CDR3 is CASSPPLNRDEQFF. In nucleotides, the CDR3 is TGTGCCAGCTCACCCCCTTTGAACAGGGATGAGCAGTTCTTC.

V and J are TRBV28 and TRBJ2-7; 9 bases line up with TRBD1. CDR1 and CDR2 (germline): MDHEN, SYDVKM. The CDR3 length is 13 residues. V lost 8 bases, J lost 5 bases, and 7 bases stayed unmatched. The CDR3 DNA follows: TGTGCCAGCCCTTCCGGGACAGGGAACGAGCAGTACGTC. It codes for CASPSGTGNEQYV.

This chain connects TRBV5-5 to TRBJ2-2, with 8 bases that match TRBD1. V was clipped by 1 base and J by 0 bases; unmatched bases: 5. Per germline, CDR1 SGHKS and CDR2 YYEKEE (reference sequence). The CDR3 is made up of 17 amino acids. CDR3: CASSLLPQGANTGELFF. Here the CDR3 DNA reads TGTGCCAGCAGCTTGCTTCCACAGGGGGCGAACACCGGGGAGCTGTTTTTT.

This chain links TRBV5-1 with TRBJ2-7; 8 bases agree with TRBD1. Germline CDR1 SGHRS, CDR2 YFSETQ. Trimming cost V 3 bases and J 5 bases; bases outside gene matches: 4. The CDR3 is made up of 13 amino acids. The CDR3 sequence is CASSSPTGDEQYV. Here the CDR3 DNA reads TGCGCCAGCAGCTCCCCGACAGGGGACGAGCAGTACGTC.

This CDR3 reads CASSETGNTEAFF. As DNA, the CDR3 is TGTGCCAGCTCAGAAACAGGGAACACTGAAGCTTTCTTT. The chain carries TRBV18 and TRBJ1-1; the D gene is possibly TRBD1 (5 bases). V was clipped by 5 bases and J by 1 base, with 8 bases between them. From germline, CDR1 is KGHSH and CDR2 LQKENI. This CDR3 is built from 13 residues.

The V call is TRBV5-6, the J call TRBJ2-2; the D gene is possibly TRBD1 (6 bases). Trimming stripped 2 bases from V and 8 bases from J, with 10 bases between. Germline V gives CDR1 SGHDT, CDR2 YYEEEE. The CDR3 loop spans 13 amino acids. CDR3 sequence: CASSFPGEGELFF. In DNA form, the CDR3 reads TGTGCCAGCAGCTTTCCAGGGGAAGGGGAGCTGTTTTTT.

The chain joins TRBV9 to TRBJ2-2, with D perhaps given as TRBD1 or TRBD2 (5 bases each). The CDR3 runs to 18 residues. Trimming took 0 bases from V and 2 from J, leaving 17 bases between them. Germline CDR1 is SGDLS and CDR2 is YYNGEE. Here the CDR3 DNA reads TGTGCCAGCAGCGTAGCTTTCTATGAGGGGATCAACACCGGGGAGCTGTTTTTT. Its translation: CASSVAFYEGINTGELFF.

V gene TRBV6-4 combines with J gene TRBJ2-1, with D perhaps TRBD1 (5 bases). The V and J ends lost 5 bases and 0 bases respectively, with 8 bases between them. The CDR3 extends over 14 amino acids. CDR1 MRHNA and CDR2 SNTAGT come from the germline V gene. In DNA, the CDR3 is TGTGCCAGCAGTCCAGGGTACTCCTACAATGAGCAGTTCTTC. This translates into CASSPGYSYNEQFF.

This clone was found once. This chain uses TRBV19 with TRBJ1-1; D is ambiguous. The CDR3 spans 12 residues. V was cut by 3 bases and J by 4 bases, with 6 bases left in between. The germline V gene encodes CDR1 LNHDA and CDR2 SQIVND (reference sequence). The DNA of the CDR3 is TGTGCCAGTAGTATGTTGGGCACTGAAGCTTTCTTT. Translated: CASSMLGTEAFF.

CDR3 DNA sequence: TGCGCCAGCAGCCCGGGGACAGCCTACAATGAGCAGTTCTTC. The encoded protein is CASSPGTAYNEQFF. This chain connects TRBV5-1 to TRBJ2-1; 7 nucleotides align to TRBD1. The V gene's germline CDR1 is SGHRS and CDR2 YFSETQ. J lost 2 bases, V lost 4 bases, and 3 bases had no gene match. The CDR3 length is 14 residues. Variable domain in full (rest from reference TRBV5-1 and TRBJ2-1): KAGVTQTPRYLIKTRGQQVTLSCSPISGHRSVSWYQQTPGQGLQFLFEYFSETQRNKGNFPGRFSGRQFSNSRSEMNVSTLELGDSALYLCASSPGTAYNEQFFGPGTRLTVL.

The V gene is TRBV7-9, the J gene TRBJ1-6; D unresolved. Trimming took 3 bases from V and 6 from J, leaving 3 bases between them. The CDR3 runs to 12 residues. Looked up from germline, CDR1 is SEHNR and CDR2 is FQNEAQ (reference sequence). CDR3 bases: TGTGCCAGCAGCTTGTTTAATTCACCCCTCCACTTT. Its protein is CASSLFNSPLHF.

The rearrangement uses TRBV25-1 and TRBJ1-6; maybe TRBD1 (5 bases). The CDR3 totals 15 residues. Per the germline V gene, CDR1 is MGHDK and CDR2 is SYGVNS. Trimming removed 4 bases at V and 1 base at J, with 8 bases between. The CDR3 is CASSGGVSYNSPLHF. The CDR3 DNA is TGTGCCAGCAGTGGAGGGGTGTCCTATAATTCACCCCTCCACTTT.

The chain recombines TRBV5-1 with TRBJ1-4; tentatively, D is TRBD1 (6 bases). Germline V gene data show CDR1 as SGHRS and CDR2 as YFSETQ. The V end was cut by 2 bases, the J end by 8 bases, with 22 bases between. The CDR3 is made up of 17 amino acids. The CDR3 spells CASSFDRLSGVGEKLFF. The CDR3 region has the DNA TGCGCCAGCAGCTTCGACAGATTATCAGGGGTCGGGGAAAAACTGTTTTTT. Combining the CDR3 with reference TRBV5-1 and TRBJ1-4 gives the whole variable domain KAGVTQTPRYLIKTRGQQVTLSCSPISGHRSVSWYQQTPGQGLQFLFEYFSETQRNKGNFPGRFSGRQFSNSRSEMNVSTLELGDSALYLCASSFDRLSGVGEKLFFGSGTQLSVL.

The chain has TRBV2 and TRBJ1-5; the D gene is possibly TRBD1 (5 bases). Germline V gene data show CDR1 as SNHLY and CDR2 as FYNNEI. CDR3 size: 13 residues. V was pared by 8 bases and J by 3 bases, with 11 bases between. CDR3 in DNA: TGTGCCAGCGGTGGGACGGACAATCAGCCCCAGCATTTT. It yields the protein CASGGTDNQPQHF.